This TCR beta chain was recorded in a study of shared clonotypes between healthy human individuals. Study-wide results and caveats: Generally, estimated richness proved larger in naive subsets than it did in memory subsets. Non-shared clonotypes had lower generation probabilities than clonotypes shared by all four sorted-subset donors.

In regard to this clone: Its antigen remains unidentified.

Libraries were prepared by immunoSEQ multiplex PCR; TCRdb keeps only in-frame clonotypes and omits some of them. The sample lists over a million clones; roughly 96% were seen once. It was into CD45RA+ naive and CD45RA-negative memory subsets that the CD4+ cells were split. The sample taken for sequencing was naive CD4+ T cells sorted from blood. Subset of the sample: CD45RA+ positively selected. The receptor was isolated from a man in his thirties or forties in good health.

CDR3 protein: CSVDGNTGYQETQYF. Here the CDR3 DNA reads TGCAGCGTTGATGGAAATACAGGGTACCAAGAGACCCAGTACTTC. The chain has TRBV29-1 and TRBJ2-5, with D perhaps TRBD1 (6 bases). The V end was cut by 3 bases, the J end by 0 bases, with 14 bases between. The V gene's germline CDR1 is SQVTM and CDR2 ANQGSEA. CDR3 size: 15 residues. Together with reference TRBV29-1 and TRBJ2-5, the CDR3 gives the full variable domain: SAVISQKPSRDICQRGTSLTIQCQVDSQVTMMFWYRQQPGQSLTLIATANQGSEATYESGFVIDKFPISRPNLTFSTLTVSNMSPEDSSIYLCSVDGNTGYQETQYFGPGTRLLVL.